Below, 8 T cell receptor beta chains from the same sample are listed, as sequenced in a study of early T cells in non-severe SARS-CoV-2 infection. TCRdb re-called the 5' RACE reads through MiXCR, storing one row per CDR3 protein. The sample consists of under 85,000 distinct CDR3 sequences, 13% to 15% of them appearing once. Material for sequencing was whole blood. These TCRs come from an adult who was a healthcare worker with PCR-confirmed SARS-CoV-2 infection or an uninfected control (not recorded which).

This clonotype showed up just a few times. This rearrangement joins TRBV29-1 to TRBJ2-1; D unclear. Germline V gives CDR1 SQVTM, CDR2 ANQGSEA. There are 14 residues in the CDR3. Trimming took off 1 base at V and 9 bases at J, with 16 bases between the two ends. Here the CDR3 DNA reads TGCAGCGTTGAAGTGGTGAGGTTGTTAGGTGAGCAGTTCTTC. Amino acids: CSVEVVRLLGEQFF.

This clonotype came up a few times. The genes are TRBV5-1 and TRBJ2-3; tentative D call: TRBD1 (5 bases). The CDR3 runs 17 residues. CDR1 and CDR2 from the germline V gene are SGHRS and YFSETQ. V was cut by 0 bases and J by 1 base, with 15 bases left in between. This CDR3 is CASSLVRGTGRTDTQYF. CDR3 DNA sequence: TGCGCCAGCAGCTTGGTAAGGGGAACTGGACGCACAGATACGCAGTATTTT.

This rearrangement joins TRBV6-5 to TRBJ2-3, with 7 bases fitting TRBD1. This CDR3 region has 13 residues. With V trimmed by 10 bases and J by 2 bases, 6 bases remained unmatched. Germline V gene data show CDR1 as MNHEY and CDR2 as SVGAGI. The CDR3 loop reads CATRDRFTDTQYF. In DNA, the CDR3 is TGTGCCACCCGGGACAGATTCACAGATACGCAGTATTTT.

This clonotype turned up a few times. CDR3 nucleotide sequence: TGTGCCAGCAGTCCCTCGGGCGTCCTCGCCTCTGAAGCTTTCTTT. Protein product: CASSPSGVLASEAFF. The V and J genes are TRBV28 and TRBJ1-1; D is unresolved. This CDR3 comprises 15 residues. Germline V CDR1 and CDR2: MDHEN, SYDVKM. Trimming took 5 bases from V and 6 from J, leaving 19 bases between them.

This clonotype was counted between two and nine times. This sequence joins TRBV7-9 and TRBJ1-4, with unresolved D. V lost 3 bases and J 4 bases, leaving 6 bases between the germline ends. The CDR3 runs 13 residues. Germline-derived CDR1 and CDR2 are SEHNR and FQNEAQ (reference sequence). DNA for the CDR3: TGTGCCAGCAGCTTCACGATTAATGAAAAACTGTTTTTT. Protein: CASSFTINEKLFF.

In its sample, this clonotype was seen a few times. V is TRBV6-5 and J is TRBJ2-3, with D unclear. The CDR3 is 11 residues long. Germline V gene lookup returns CDR1 MNHEY and CDR2 SVGAGI. The V end lost 8 bases, the J end lost 5 bases, and 8 bases lay between the germline ends. CDR3 sequence (DNA): TGTGCCAGCCAAAGAGGAGATACGCAGTATTTT. The encoded protein is CASQRGDTQYF.

The sample holds many counts of this clonotype. The V and J genes are TRBV3-1 and TRBJ1-1, with 7 bases fitting TRBD1. The J segment lost 5 bases and the V segment lost 2 bases, leaving 8 bases of the junction unmatched. Germline CDR1 reads LGHDT; CDR2 reads YNNKEL (reference sequence). CDR3 length equals 15 residues. This CDR3 is CASSQREQGSTEAFF. CDR3 nucleotide sequence: TGTGCCAGCAGCCAACGGGAACAGGGGAGTACTGAAGCTTTCTTT.

This clonotype showed up just a few times. The genes are TRBV18 and TRBJ1-1; D ambiguous. This CDR3 contains 17 residues. V gave up 1 base and J gave up 0 bases, with 15 bases separating them. The germline V gene encodes CDR1 KGHSH and CDR2 LQKENI. The CDR3 loop is CASSPQPRPSMNTEAFF. In DNA form, the CDR3 reads TGTGCCAGCTCACCACAACCCCGACCGAGCATGAACACTGAAGCTTTCTTT.